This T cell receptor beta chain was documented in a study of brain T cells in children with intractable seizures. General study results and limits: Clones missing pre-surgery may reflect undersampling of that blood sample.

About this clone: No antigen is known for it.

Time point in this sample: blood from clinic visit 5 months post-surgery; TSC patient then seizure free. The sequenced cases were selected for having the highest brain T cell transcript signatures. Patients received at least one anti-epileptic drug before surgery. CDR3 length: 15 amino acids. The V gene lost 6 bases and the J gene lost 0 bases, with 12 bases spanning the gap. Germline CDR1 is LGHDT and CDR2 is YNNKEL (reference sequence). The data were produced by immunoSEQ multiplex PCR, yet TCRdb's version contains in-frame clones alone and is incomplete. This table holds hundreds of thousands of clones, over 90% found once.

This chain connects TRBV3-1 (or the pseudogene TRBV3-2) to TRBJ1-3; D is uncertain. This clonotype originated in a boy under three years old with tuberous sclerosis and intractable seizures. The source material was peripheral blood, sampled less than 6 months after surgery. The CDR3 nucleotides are TGTGCCAGCAGTCTGCCGGGTTACTCTGGAAACACCATATATTTT. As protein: CASSLPGYSGNTIYF.